This T cell receptor (beta chain) was retrieved from a study of blood T cells in healthy people across ages. The germline V gene encodes CDR1 LNHNV and CDR2 YYDKDF (reference sequence). The CDR3 runs to 20 residues. J was trimmed by 6 bases and V by 2 bases; bases with no gene match: 13. Study results and limitations: Unsorted PBMCs blocked a conclusive comparison of naive and antigen-experienced cells. There was no known CMV status for donors, so expanded clonotype changes were possibly confounded.

This clonotype was seen repeatedly, ten times or more. Its specificity is unknown. Together with a sample-barcoded 5' primer, a J-beta primer mix was included in a second PCR lasting about 6 to 11 cycles. The template-switch adaptor, which had 12 random nucleotides, put a tag on each cDNA molecule. One entry per CDR3 protein, called by TCRdb with MiXCR from the 5' RACE reads. The table lists 850,000 to 950,000 distinct CDR3 sequences, roughly 26% of them singletons. The source is a woman over 75 in good health. The sample taken for sequencing was blood. V gene TRBV15 combines with J gene TRBJ2-1; 16 positions match TRBD2. The chain's CDR3 is CATSRKMGTSGGGLVNEQFF. In DNA, the CDR3 is TGTGCCACCAGCAGAAAGATGGGGACTAGCGGGGGGGGCTTAGTCAATGAGCAGTTCTTC.